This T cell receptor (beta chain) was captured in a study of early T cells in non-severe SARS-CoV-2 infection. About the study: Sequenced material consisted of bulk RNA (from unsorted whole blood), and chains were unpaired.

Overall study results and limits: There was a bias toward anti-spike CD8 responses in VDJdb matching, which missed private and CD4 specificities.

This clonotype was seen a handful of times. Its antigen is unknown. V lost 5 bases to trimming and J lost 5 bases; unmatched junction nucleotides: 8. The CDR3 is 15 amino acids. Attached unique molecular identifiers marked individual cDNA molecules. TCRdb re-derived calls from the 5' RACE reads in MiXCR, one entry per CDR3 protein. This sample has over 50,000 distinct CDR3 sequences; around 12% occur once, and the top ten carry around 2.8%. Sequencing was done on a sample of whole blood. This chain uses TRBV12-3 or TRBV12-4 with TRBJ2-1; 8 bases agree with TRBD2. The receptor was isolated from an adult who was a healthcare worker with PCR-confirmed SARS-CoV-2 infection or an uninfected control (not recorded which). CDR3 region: CASSPRGGANNEQFF. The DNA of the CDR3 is TGTGCCAGCAGTCCCCGGGGGGGGGCTAACAATGAGCAGTTCTTC.